This TCR beta chain stems from a study of tumor and adjacent non-tumor tissue in lung cancer. Study context: There were 11 to 12 adenocarcinoma, a couple of squamous cell carcinoma and 1 small cell lung cancer cases. Overall study findings and caveats: Normal lung showed higher cumulative top 100 clone frequency than tumor. TCR diversity was significantly greater in tumor than normal lung tissue.

RNA was extracted from bulk tissue without any cell sorting. More than 3 cm separated this lung sample from the edge of the tumor. Remarks on this clonotype: The antigen is unknown.

TCRbeta libraries were built with three rounds of nested PCR, modified from ARM-PCR. TCRdb reprocessed the multiplex PCR reads via MiXCR and lists one record per CDR3 protein. The sample consists of around 74,000 distinct CDR3 sequences, around two thirds of them appearing once. The TCR comes from a woman in her forties or fifties with non-small cell lung cancer. The specimen was distant non-tumor lung tissue.

CDR3 DNA sequence: TGTGCTAACAGCCTTGATAGCATTAATGAAAAACTGTTTTTT. It encodes CANSLDSINEKLFF. V gene TRBV11-2 combines with J gene TRBJ1-4; unclear D gene. CDR3 length: 14 amino acids. CDR1 and CDR2 from the germline V gene are SGHAT and FQNNGV.